The 17 T cell receptor beta chains below all came from one sample that was sequenced in a study of molecular identifiers for immune sequencing clone quantification. TCRdb ran MiXCR on the PCR reads and lists one entry per CDR3 protein. This table holds a few hundred thousand distinct CDR3 sequences, over 20% found once. Sequencing input: naive CD8+ T cells from blood, with Jurkat cell RNA spiked in. Indicated subset: FACS-sorted CD8+CD4-CCR7+CD45RA+ naive T cells. Source of these receptors: a human donor in good health. Some libraries in this study had Jurkat cell RNA spiked in.

This clonotype was seen ten or more times. This rearrangement joins TRBV20-1 to TRBJ2-2, with no clear D. The CDR3 is 14 residues long. Trimming pared 1 base from V and 7 bases from J, leaving 13 bases between. Germline V gene data show CDR1 as DFQATT and CDR2 as SNEGSKA (reference sequence). CDR3 coding DNA: TGCAGTGCTAGAGGGATGGTAGTTGGCGGGGAGCTGTTTTTT. This sequence encodes CSARGMVVGGELFF.

V is TRBV29-1 and J is TRBJ2-1; tentatively, D is TRBD2 (6 bases). Germline V CDR1 and CDR2: SQVTM, ANQGSEA. The CDR3 covers 13 residues. V was cut by 4 bases and J by 0 bases, with 7 bases left in between. CDR3 loop: CSVAGSSYNEQFF. For the CDR3, the DNA is TGCAGCGTTGCCGGGAGCTCCTACAATGAGCAGTTCTTC.

In this sample, this clonotype turned up a few times. The chain couples TRBV2 to TRBJ2-7; 7 bases line up with TRBD2. Per germline, CDR1 SNHLY and CDR2 FYNNEI. The CDR3 is 16 residues long. V trimming: 7 bases; J trimming: 0 bases; junction bases outside the gene matches: 12. CDR3 sequence (DNA): TGTGCCAGCACCAAAAGGGCGGGGGACCCCTCCTACGAGCAGTACTTC. It codes for CASTKRAGDPSYEQYF.

This clonotype has only a few counts. The chain combines TRBV12-3 or TRBV12-4 with TRBJ1-1; weak D call: TRBD1 (6 bases). Trimming left V 3 bases short and J 7 bases short, with 27 bases between. The CDR3 has 18 residues. The CDR3 here is CASSFFLRTMGKGDEAFF. CDR3 DNA: TGTGCCAGCAGTTTTTTTCTTCGCACGATGGGAAAGGGGGATGAAGCTTTCTTT.

The chain links TRBV28 to TRBJ1-6; D gene unclear. The V and J ends lost 6 bases and 0 bases respectively, with 15 bases between them. The CDR3 spans 17 residues. Germline V CDR1 and CDR2: MDHEN, SYDVKM. In nucleotides, the CDR3 is TGTGCCAGCAGCTCTTCTAAGGAGGGCTCCTATAATTCACCCCTCCACTTT. This gives the protein CASSSSKEGSYNSPLHF.

Of note for this clonotype: This may stem from a read error, because a much larger clone lies one nucleotide away. This chain connects TRBV27 to TRBJ2-7, with 8 bases matching TRBD1. The CDR3 contains 15 residues. With 8 bases clipped from V and 3 bases from J, the junction kept 12 bases outside the gene matches. In germline, CDR1 is MNHEY, CDR2 SMNVEV (reference sequence). The CDR3 DNA reads as TGTGCCAGCGATCCTTCCAGGGGGCTTTTCTACGAGCAGTACTTC. It specifies CASDPSRGLFYEQYF.

The table lists this clonotype with a few counts. V and J are TRBV29-1 and TRBJ2-1; 8 bases are shared with TRBD1. Germline CDR1 SQVTM, CDR2 ANQGSEA. The CDR3 has 12 amino acids. V gave up 4 bases and J gave up 5 bases; unmatched junction bases: 1. The CDR3 region has the DNA TGCAGCGTTGGGGACAGGCACAATGAGCAGTTCTTC. Protein sequence: CSVGDRHNEQFF.

The chain has TRBV28 and TRBJ1-3; D remains ambiguous. Deletions cut 5 bases from V and 7 bases from J, with 15 bases between. The CDR3 is 14 amino acids. Germline V CDR1 and CDR2: MDHEN, SYDVKM. CDR3 protein: CASSPPGGWNTIYF. The CDR3 region has the DNA TGTGCCAGCAGTCCCCCGGGTGGGTGGAACACCATATATTTT.

Turning to this clonotype: A read error may account for a junction end that differs from germline. The chain couples TRBV4-1 to TRBJ1-5, with D hard to call. The CDR3 has 13 residues. In germline, CDR1 is MGHRA, CDR2 YSYEKL. In DNA form, the CDR3 reads TGCGCCAGCAGCGAAGATCGTGATCAGCCCCAGCATTTT. Encoded protein: CASSEDRDQPQHF.

This clonotype was recorded many times. CDR3 loop: CASSEVDTQYF. DNA of the CDR3: TGTGCCAGCAGTGAGGTAGATACGCAGTATTTT. J is TRBJ2-3 and V is TRBV6-1; D call uncertain. Trimming cost V 3 bases and J 5 bases, with 3 bases left between them. This CDR3 contains 11 residues. The V gene's germline CDR1 is MNHNS and CDR2 SASEGT.

As for this clonotype: A much larger clone differs by one base, so this may be a read error. The V and J genes are TRBV5-1 and TRBJ1-4; 8 bases agree with TRBD1. V lost 0 bases and J lost 10; bases outside the gene matches: 14. Germline V gene lookup returns CDR1 SGHRS and CDR2 YFSETQ. The CDR3 covers 17 residues. The CDR3 spells CASSLESGGAESGKLFF. The CDR3 DNA reads as TGCGCCAGCAGCTTGGAGTCAGGGGGCGCGGAGAGTGGAAAACTGTTTTTT.

This clonotype has only a few counts. Its ends do not fully match the called genes, so a read error is possible. This chain uses TRBV6-2 or TRBV6-3 with TRBJ2-7; TRBD1 or TRBD2 may be the D gene (5 bases each). The germline CDR1 and CDR2 sequences are MNHEY and SVGEGT. The CDR3 spans 14 residues. For the CDR3, the DNA is TGTGCCGGCAGTGCCGGGACGCTTACCTACGAGCAGTACTTC. Its protein is CAGSAGTLTYEQYF.

This chain joins TRBV4-1 and TRBJ1-5, with unresolved D. The CDR3 has 14 amino acids. The V gene lost 2 bases and the J gene lost 0 bases, with 5 bases spanning the gap. Germline V gene lookup returns CDR1 MGHRA and CDR2 YSYEKL. CDR3 sequence: CASSQTDSNQPQHF. CDR3 in DNA: TGCGCCAGCAGCCAAACAGATAGCAATCAGCCCCAGCATTTT.

The chain carries TRBV18 and TRBJ2-3; 9 nucleotides align to TRBD1. This CDR3 has 17 amino acids. Germline V gene data show CDR1 as KGHSH and CDR2 as LQKENI. The ends lost 0 bases at V and 3 bases at J; junction bases unmatched: 7. For the CDR3, the DNA is TGTGCCAGCTCACCACCGAAGGACAGGGGAGGTACAGATACGCAGTATTTT. It specifies CASSPPKDRGGTDTQYF. The variable domain in full, with the rest retrieved from reference TRBV18 and TRBJ2-3, is NAGVMQNPRHLVRRRGQEARLRCSPMKGHSHVYWYRQLPEEGLKFMVYLQKENIIDESGMPKERFSAEFPKEGPSILRIQQVVRGDSAAYFCASSPPKDRGGTDTQYFGPGTRLTVL.

The genes are TRBV4-3 and TRBJ1-3, with D tentatively TRBD1 (5 bases). Trimming stripped 2 bases from V and 0 bases from J, with 17 bases between. CDR3 size: 18 residues. Germline lookup yields CDR1 LGHNA and CDR2 YSLEER. This chain's CDR3 is CASSQSRAGIRSGNTIYF. DNA for the CDR3: TGCGCCAGCAGCCAATCCCGGGCAGGGATCCGCTCTGGAAACACCATATATTTT.

Concerning this clonotype itself: This may stem from a read error, because a much larger clone lies one nucleotide away. The genes are TRBV5-3 and TRBJ2-3; D remains ambiguous. TRBV5-3 is annotated as an ORF whose role is uncertain. The CDR3 length is 15 residues. Trimming took 8 bases from V and 4 from J, leaving 20 bases between them. For the CDR3, the DNA is TGTGCCAGCAGCCCCATAAGAGGACGCCCAGATACGCAGTATTTT. Its protein is CASSPIRGRPDTQYF.

This clonotype was detected many times. This chain uses TRBV5-1 with TRBJ2-3, with D perhaps being TRBD1 or TRBD2 (6 bases each). Germline-derived CDR1 and CDR2 are SGHRS and YFSETQ. The CDR3 length is 15 residues. The V gene lost 3 bases and the J gene lost 6 bases, with 17 bases spanning the gap. This CDR3 reads CASSSERGELDTQYF. The CDR3 DNA reads as TGCGCCAGCAGCTCTGAGAGGGGGGAATTGGATACGCAGTATTTT.